This TCR beta chain was identified in a study of CD8 T cells in ankylosing spondylitis. The study, taken as a whole, reports: Some motif variants were previously reported in reactive arthritis synovial fluid and blood. About 8 highly homologous variants formed a TCR beta motif that appeared characteristic of ankylosing spondylitis blood.

The CDR3 covers 11 residues. Per germline, CDR1 DFQATT and CDR2 SNEGSKA (reference sequence). Trimming removed 4 bases from V and 6 bases from J, with 7 bases in between. This clonotype was seen ten or more times. The target antigen is unknown. TCRdb independently ran MiXCR on the 5' RACE reads; one entry per CDR3 protein. The sample has just over 150,000 distinct CDR3 sequences; about 16% are singletons. The sequencing sample was made of blood, either unsorted or a sorted T cell fraction (not recorded which). The genes are TRBV20-1 and TRBJ2-1; unclear D gene. The source is a male donor with ankylosing spondylitis or in good health (not recorded which). CDR3 region: CSATRLNEQFF. DNA of the CDR3: TGCAGTGCTACCCGACTCAATGAGCAGTTCTTC.